The T cell receptor (beta chain) described here comes from a study of blood T cell repertoires in COVID-19 (dated by TCRdb to the early 2020s). The study in broad terms: Samples covering the acute and convalescent phases of COVID-19 were provided by collaborators in the United States, Italy and Spain. The material from the prospective study consisted of cDNA or gDNA derived from T cells, B-cell-depleted T cells, or PBMCs. Subjects who had been exposed to COVID-19, were actively infected with it, or had recovered from it provided the deeply sampled blood TCRbeta repertoires that made up the dataset. A freely available public database, intended as a resource for researchers studying the immune response to SARS-CoV-2, is where the repertoires were released. Samples were obtained from the ongoing ImmuneRACE study (first 160 participants) and from about 1,300 subjects provided by 6 global collaborators. A de-identified subject ID, COVID-19 status, age in years and sex were almost always included in the sample metadata. HLA class I and class II types, where available, came from metadata supplied by the sample provider rather than from assay-based typing.

For this clone: Its antigen is unknown. No base qualities exist here, and no much larger clone lies one base off it.

Overall results and qualifications from the work: The quantity of clinical and demographic metadata differed by source and by participant and was supplied without curation.

TCRbeta CDR3 regions were amplified from genomic DNA using the immunoSEQ Assay, a bias-controlled multiplex PCR. The study's processing was this. The number of nucleated cells in each sample was estimated from the amplification of reference gene primers within the assay. Sequence reads were collapsed and filtered to measure the absolute abundance of every unique TCRbeta CDR3 rearrangement. For each sample, productive Simpson clonality was calculated as the square root of Simpson's diversity index across productive rearrangements. Not all clones reach the TCRdb copy of this immuneACCESS table, which keeps in-frame sequences only. Checked studies attribute under half of the gap to unresolved V genes and leave the rest unexplained. V and J calls and clone size are as listed in that table; D and trimming were resolved from the DNA. This sample lists 95,000 to 120,000 clones; around four fifths were detected once. Roughly 4% of the sample is taken by the ten largest.

From the cysteine through the phenylalanine, the CDR3 covers 15 amino acids. The kept DNA is CDR3 alone, 45 bases in frame from the first base. The germline V gene yields SGHTA for CDR1 and FQGNSA for CDR2. Trimming costs V 5 bases and J 1 base, and their ends lie 12 bases apart. Collaborating institutions collected whole blood in K2EDTA tubes following their own protocols. For TCRbeta analysis, collaborators shipped samples in one of three forms: frozen whole blood, isolated PBMCs, or DNA extracted from either of those sample types. Material for sequencing was peripheral blood. Here the chain combines TRBV7-2 and TRBJ1-5; tentative D gene TRBD1, with 5 bases matching. The sequence was obtained from a woman in her seventies with acute or convalescent COVID-19. The CDR3 sequence is CASSVGGGSNQPQHF. The nucleotide sequence reads TGTGCCAGCAGCGTTGGGGGAGGGAGCAATCAGCCCCAGCATTTT.